The 10 T cell receptor beta chains listed next were all sequenced from one sample in a study of stem cell transplantation in POMP-related autoinflammatory disease. TCRdb's table, derived via immunoSEQ multiplex PCR, lists solely in-frame clones and lacks some. Of over 800 clones in the sample, approximately 90% were seen once. Specimen: a CXCR5-defined cell subset from PBMCs. The receptors stem from a human donor in good health.

This chain joins TRBV5-5 and TRBJ2-3; 11 positions match TRBD1. This CDR3 contains 16 residues. The J segment lost 3 bases and the V segment lost 3 bases, leaving 6 bases of the junction unmatched. Germline V gene lookup returns CDR1 SGHKS and CDR2 YYEKEE (reference sequence). CDR3 residues: CASSSPGQGGTDTQYF. CDR3 in DNA: TGTGCCAGCAGCTCACCGGGACAGGGGGGAACAGATACGCAGTATTTT.

This chain connects TRBV19 to TRBJ2-5, with 7 bases identical to TRBD2. CDR1 and CDR2 from the germline V gene are LNHDA and SQIVND (reference sequence). The V and J ends lost 5 bases and 5 bases, in that order; junction bases with no gene match: 11. This CDR3 region has 15 residues. The CDR3 here is CASSRPSAGAETQYF. The DNA of the CDR3 is TGTGCCAGTAGTCGACCCTCCGCGGGAGCGGAGACCCAGTACTTC. Filled out from reference TRBV19 and TRBJ2-5, the complete variable domain reads DGGITQSPKYLFRKEGQNVTLSCEQNLNHDAMYWYRQDPGQGLRLIYYSQIVNDFQKGDIAEGYSVSREKKESFPLTVTSAQKNPTAFYLCASSRPSAGAETQYFGPGTRLLVL.

The gene calls are TRBV18 and TRBJ2-1; 7 bases map to TRBD1. The CDR3 is 14 amino acids. The germline CDR1 and CDR2 sequences are KGHSH and LQKENI. J gave up 6 bases and V 4 bases, and 6 bases lay outside the gene matches. The CDR3 sequence is CASSLKGQVNEQFF. CDR3 DNA sequence: TGTGCCAGCTCACTGAAAGGACAGGTCAATGAGCAGTTCTTC.

This chain links TRBV7-9 with TRBJ2-1, with a weak D call TRBD2 (7 bases). V dropped 4 bases and J dropped 4 bases, with 17 bases sitting between them. The CDR3 has 16 residues. Germline assignment: CDR1 SEHNR and CDR2 FQNEAQ (reference sequence). The CDR3 DNA follows: TGTGCCAGCAGCTCGTTTCGGGGGGCCAAATACAATGAGCAGTTCTTC. It codes for CASSSFRGAKYNEQFF.

This clone was seen just once. The chain combines TRBV5-5 with TRBJ1-2; 8 bases line up with TRBD1. V lost 2 bases to trimming and J lost 4 bases; unmatched junction nucleotides: 7. The CDR3 contains 15 residues. CDR1 is SGHKS and CDR2 is YYEKEE in the germline V gene (reference sequence). The CDR3 DNA reads TGTGCCAGCAGCTTAGGACAGGGATCGATCTATGGCTACACCTTC. It is translated as CASSLGQGSIYGYTF.

The sample holds one count of this clone. V usage is TRBV13 and J usage is TRBJ2-1; 8 bases agree with TRBD2. Losses at the gene ends were 2 bases for V and 4 bases for J; bases not matched to a gene: 1. The CDR3 extends over 14 amino acids. The germline gives CDR1 PRHDT, CDR2 FYEKMQ (reference sequence). CDR3 protein: CASSLTSGYNEQFF. DNA of the CDR3: TGTGCCAGCAGCTTAACTAGCGGTTACAATGAGCAGTTCTTC.

For this clone: Compared with germline, one end of the junction differs, possibly owing to a read error. This chain joins TRBV2 and TRBJ2-1, with 11 bases matching TRBD2. Per the germline V gene, CDR1 is SNHLY and CDR2 is FYNNEI. The CDR3 consists of 14 residues. CDR3 sequence reads: CASRGLAGGLVSIF. For the CDR3, the DNA is TGTGCCAGCAGAGGTCTAGCGGGAGGTTTAGTATCGATCTTC.

The genes are TRBV11-2 and TRBJ2-5, with 10 positions matching TRBD1. This CDR3 region has 15 residues. With 5 bases clipped from V and 3 bases from J, the junction kept 6 bases outside the gene matches. From germline, CDR1 is SGHAT and CDR2 FQNNGV. The CDR3 region has the DNA TGTGCCAGCAGCACTCGGGACAGGGGAAAAGAGACCCAGTACTTC. Protein sequence: CASSTRDRGKETQYF.

The rearrangement joins TRBV11-3 to TRBJ2-2, with D unresolved. Germline V CDR1 and CDR2: SGHNT, YENEEA. Trimming left V 3 bases short and J 9 bases short, with 11 bases between. The CDR3 has 13 residues. CDR3 loop: CASSFVAGRELFF. DNA of the CDR3: TGTGCCAGCAGCTTTGTAGCCGGCAGGGAGCTGTTTTTT. Based on the CDR3 plus reference TRBV11-3 and TRBJ2-2, the full variable domain is EAGVVQSPRYKIIEKKQPVAFWCNPISGHNTLYWYLQNLGQGPELLIRYENEEAVDDSQLPKDRFSAERLKGVDSTLKIQPAELGDSAVYLCASSFVAGRELFFGEGSRLTVL.

The J gene is TRBJ2-3, the V gene TRBV5-4, with 15 bases fitting TRBD2. This CDR3 is 16 amino acids long. CDR1 is SGHNT and CDR2 is YYREEE in the germline V gene (reference sequence). The junction had 3 bases not matched to a gene; V was cut back by 3 bases and J by 4 bases. CDR3 loop: CASSSRTSGGADTQYF. Written as DNA, the CDR3 is TGTGCCAGCAGCTCGAGGACTAGCGGGGGGGCAGATACGCAGTATTTT. Full variable domain (remainder filled in from reference TRBV5-4 and TRBJ2-3): ETGVTQSPTHLIKTRGQQVTLRCSSQSGHNTVSWYQQALGQGPQFIFQYYREEENGRGNFPPRFSGLQFPNYSSELNVNALELDDSALYLCASSSRTSGGADTQYFGPGTRLTVL.